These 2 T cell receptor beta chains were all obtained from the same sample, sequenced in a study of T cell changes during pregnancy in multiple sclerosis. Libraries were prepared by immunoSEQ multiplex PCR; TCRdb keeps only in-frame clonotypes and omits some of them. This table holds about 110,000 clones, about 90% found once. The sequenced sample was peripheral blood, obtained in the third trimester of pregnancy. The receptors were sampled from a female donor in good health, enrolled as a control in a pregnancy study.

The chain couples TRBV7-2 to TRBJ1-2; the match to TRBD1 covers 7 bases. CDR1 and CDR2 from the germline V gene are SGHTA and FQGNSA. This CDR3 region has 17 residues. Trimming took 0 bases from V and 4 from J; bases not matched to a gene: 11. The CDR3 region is CASSLALDRARGYGYTF. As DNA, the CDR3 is TGTGCCAGCAGCTTAGCCCTAGACAGGGCGAGAGGCTATGGCTACACCTTC.

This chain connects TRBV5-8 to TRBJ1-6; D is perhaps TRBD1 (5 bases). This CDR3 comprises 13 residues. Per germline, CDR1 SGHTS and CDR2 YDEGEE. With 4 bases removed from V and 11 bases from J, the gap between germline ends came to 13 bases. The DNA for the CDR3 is TGTGCCAGCAGCCTCGGGGGGGTGCCACCCCTCCACTTT. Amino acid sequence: CASSLGGVPPLHF.